The 23 T cell receptor beta chains below come from one sample, sequenced in a study of cytomegalovirus exposure and HLA in healthy donors (dated by TCRdb to about 2017). The library was produced with the immunoSEQ multiplex PCR assay. A mixture of 60 forward primers for TCR Vbeta segments and 13 reverse primers for TCR Jbeta segments was used in the multiplex PCR. TCRdb holds this immuneACCESS table with in-frame rearrangements only. Some clones are missing; in checked studies, unresolved V genes explain under half, and the rest has no known cause. The table for this sample lists approximately 140,000 clones; just under 65% of them were counted only once. The ten largest clones add up to 5.5% to 9% of the sample. The sequenced sample consisted of PBMCs. These receptors all stem from an older woman in good health and CMV-seropositive.

The chain carries TRBV19 and TRBJ1-4; TRBD1 matches 10 bases. Germline V CDR1 and CDR2: LNHDA, SQIVND (reference sequence). V was pared by 8 bases and J by 6 bases, with 6 bases of the junction left unmatched. The CDR3 consists of 14 residues. Written as DNA, the CDR3 is TGTGCCAGTTCCGACAGGGGGCGGCATGAAAAACTGTTTTTT. The encoded protein is CASSDRGRHEKLFF. The complete variable domain, with remaining parts taken from reference TRBV19 and TRBJ1-4, reads DGGITQSPKYLFRKEGQNVTLSCEQNLNHDAMYWYRQDPGQGLRLIYYSQIVNDFQKGDIAEGYSVSREKKESFPLTVTSAQKNPTAFYLCASSDRGRHEKLFFGSGTQLSVL.

The chain is built from TRBV28 and TRBJ1-1; 9 bases agree with TRBD1. The CDR3 totals 15 residues. Looked up from germline, CDR1 is MDHEN and CDR2 is SYDVKM. V trimming: 5 bases; J trimming: 3 bases; junction bases outside the gene matches: 7. The DNA of the CDR3 is TGTGCCAGCAGTATACAGGGGGCGAGGGACACTGAAGCTTTCTTT. Translation: CASSIQGARDTEAFF.

This chain joins TRBV18 and TRBJ1-2; a weak D match, TRBD1 (6 bases). The CDR3 contains 15 residues. Trimming took off 6 bases at V and 1 base at J, with 15 bases between the two ends. CDR1 is KGHSH, CDR2 LQKENI, per germline. CDR3 protein: CASSVRQEFNYGYTF. The CDR3, as DNA: TGTGCCAGCTCGGTCAGACAGGAGTTTAACTATGGCTACACCTTC.

This chain joins TRBV2 and TRBJ1-4; the D is unclear. The V end was cut by 8 bases, the J end by 6 bases, with 13 bases between. CDR1 SNHLY and CDR2 FYNNEI come from the germline V gene. This CDR3 region has 13 residues. The CDR3, as DNA: TGTGCCAGCCATCCGGAGGTTTATGAAAAACTGTTTTTT. This gives the protein CASHPEVYEKLFF.

The chain combines TRBV19 with TRBJ2-5, with 9 bases matching TRBD2. Germline lookup yields CDR1 LNHDA and CDR2 SQIVND (reference sequence). The CDR3 is 12 amino acids. Germline trimming cut 3 bases from V and 11 bases from J; bases unmatched to any gene: 4. CDR3 protein: CASSMAGGPQYF. The CDR3 bases are TGTGCCAGTAGTATGGCGGGAGGGCCGCAGTACTTC.

V is TRBV7-8 and J is TRBJ1-1; tentative D call: TRBD1 (6 bases). Germline V gene data show CDR1 as SGHVS and CDR2 as FQNEAQ. Trimming removed 3 bases at V and 1 base at J, with 6 bases between. The CDR3 consists of 13 residues. In DNA form, the CDR3 reads TGTGCCAGCAGCTTGGACAGGAACACTGAAGCTTTCTTT. Amino acid sequence: CASSLDRNTEAFF.

Remarks on this clone: The sample carries other DNA sequences with the same CDR3. The V call is TRBV4-3, the J call TRBJ2-1; 10 positions agree with TRBD2. CDR1 and CDR2 (germline): LGHNA, YSLEER. The CDR3 consists of 14 residues. The trim removed 2 bases at V and 6 bases at J, leaving 1 base unmatched. Here the CDR3 reads CASSQSGRGNEQFF. CDR3 DNA: TGCGCCAGCAGCCAAAGCGGGAGGGGCAATGAGCAGTTCTTC.

In its sample, this clone was seen a few times. The chain employs TRBV5-6 and TRBJ2-2; 11 bases agree with TRBD1. Losses at the gene ends were 4 bases for V and 5 bases for J; bases not matched to a gene: 7. The germline CDR1 and CDR2 sequences are SGHDT and YYEEEE. There are 16 residues in the CDR3. The CDR3 sequence: CASSLGGTGGTGELFF. The CDR3 nucleotides read TGTGCCAGCAGCCTGGGTGGGACAGGGGGGACCGGGGAGCTGTTTTTT. The full variable domain, in which reference TRBV5-6 and TRBJ2-2 provide the parts outside the CDR3, is DAGVTQSPTHLIKTRGQQVTLRCSPKSGHDTVSWYQQALGQGPQFIFQYYEEEERQRGNFPDRFSGHQFPNYSSELNVNALLLGDSALYLCASSLGGTGGTGELFFGEGSRLTVL.

This clone has a handful of counts. This rearrangement joins TRBV7-2 to TRBJ2-2, with D perhaps matching TRBD2 (5 bases). Germline assignment: CDR1 SGHTA and CDR2 FQGNSA. With 3 bases removed from V and 6 bases from J, the gap between germline ends came to 11 bases. CDR3 length equals 14 residues. DNA for the CDR3: TGTGCCAGCAGCTTGATGGCGGGCCCCGGGGAGCTGTTTTTT. Amino acid sequence: CASSLMAGPGELFF.

The chain carries TRBV5-4 and TRBJ1-4; 8 bases are a match to TRBD1. Unmatched junction bases numbered 8, after V lost 4 bases and J lost 6 bases. CDR3 length: 15 residues. CDR1 is SGHNT and CDR2 is YYREEE in the germline V gene (reference sequence). The CDR3 DNA reads TGTGCCAGCAGCCCTAGACAGGGGAGGGATGAAAAACTGTTTTTT. Its translation: CASSPRQGRDEKLFF. Based on the CDR3 plus reference TRBV5-4 and TRBJ1-4, the full variable domain is ETGVTQSPTHLIKTRGQQVTLRCSSQSGHNTVSWYQQALGQGPQFIFQYYREEENGRGNFPPRFSGLQFPNYSSELNVNALELDDSALYLCASSPRQGRDEKLFFGSGTQLSVL.

This chain joins TRBV14 and TRBJ2-1; 9 bases are shared with TRBD2. Germline CDR1 reads SGHDN; CDR2 reads FVKESK. V shed 4 bases and J 2 bases; nucleotides not matched to a gene: 6. The CDR3 runs 16 residues. DNA for the CDR3: TGTGCCAGCAGCCTCTATAGCGGGAGCCCCTACAATGAGCAGTTCTTC. Translated, it gives CASSLYSGSPYNEQFF. The whole variable domain, remainder taken from reference TRBV14 and TRBJ2-1, is EAGVTQFPSHSVIEKGQTVTLRCDPISGHDNLYWYRRVMGKEIKFLLHFVKESKQDESGMPNNRFLAERTGGTYSTLKVQPAELEDSGVYFCASSLYSGSPYNEQFFGPGTRLTVL.

The genes are TRBV9 and TRBJ2-5; 7 bases map to TRBD1. Germline assignment: CDR1 SGDLS and CDR2 YYNGEE. The junction had 0 bases not matched to a gene; V was cut back by 2 bases and J by 2 bases. The CDR3 spans 13 residues. The CDR3 loop reads CASSVGQQETQYF. CDR3 bases: TGTGCCAGCAGCGTGGGACAGCAAGAGACCCAGTACTTC.

The V gene is TRBV19, the J gene TRBJ2-1; 11 bases align to TRBD2. CDR3 size: 14 residues. The trim removed 9 bases at V and 3 bases at J, leaving 4 bases unmatched. The germline V gene encodes CDR1 LNHDA and CDR2 SQIVND (reference sequence). The CDR3 sequence is CASTSGSYYNEQFF. CDR3 DNA: TGTGCCAGCACTAGCGGGAGTTACTACAATGAGCAGTTCTTC.

This chain links TRBV7-2 with TRBJ2-5; 10 bases agree with TRBD2. V shed 5 bases and J 6 bases; nucleotides not matched to a gene: 15. Germline V gene sequence: CDR1 SGHTA, CDR2 FQGNSA. The length of the CDR3 is 17 residues. The CDR3: CASSLLLLAGRGKTQYF. The CDR3 DNA follows: TGTGCCAGCAGCCTTCTCTTACTAGCGGGAAGGGGTAAGACCCAGTACTTC.

The gene calls are TRBV6-6 and TRBJ1-5; D remains ambiguous. The CDR3 runs to 11 residues. Germline V gives CDR1 MNHNY, CDR2 SVGAGI (reference sequence). V lost 6 bases to trimming and J lost 12 bases, with 12 bases between them. DNA for the CDR3: TGTGCCAGCAGCCCCGGAGGAGACCAGCATTTT. Its protein product is CASSPGGDQHF.

The J gene is TRBJ1-2, the V gene TRBV4-3, with D hard to call. CDR1 is LGHNA, CDR2 YSLEER, per germline. The CDR3 runs to 15 residues. V lost 0 bases, J lost 7 bases, and 15 bases lay in between. The chain's CDR3 is CASSQDRFRGGGYTF. The CDR3 DNA is TGCGCCAGCAGCCAAGATCGATTCCGGGGAGGTGGCTACACCTTC.

This rearrangement joins TRBV28 to TRBJ2-7, with 7 bases identical to TRBD2. Per the germline V gene, CDR1 is MDHEN and CDR2 is SYDVKM. The CDR3 has 15 amino acids. J lost 3 bases, V lost 3 bases, and 8 bases had no gene match. The CDR3 loop is CASSLRYLADYEQYF. The CDR3 nucleotides read TGTGCCAGCAGTTTGAGGTATCTAGCGGACTACGAGCAGTACTTC.

This chain connects TRBV10-3 to TRBJ2-1; the match to TRBD2 covers 11 bases. The germline V gene encodes CDR1 ENHRY and CDR2 SYGVKD. The CDR3 is 15 amino acids. With 3 bases clipped from V and 5 bases from J, the junction kept 3 bases outside the gene matches. CDR3 coding DNA: TGTGCCATCAGTGACATTAGCGGGAGGGACAATGAGCAGTTCTTC. Translated: CAISDISGRDNEQFF.

As to this clone: One junction end does not reproduce the germline sequence, and a read error may be involved. The CDR3 nucleotides are TGTGCCAGCAGCAAGCGGACGGCCTGCTCCTTC. Translation: CASSKRTACSF. The V and J genes are TRBV5-6 and TRBJ1-2, with D unresolved. The CDR3 is 11 residues long. In germline, CDR1 is SGHDT, CDR2 YYEEEE.

This clone was observed a handful of times. This chain joins TRBV15 and TRBJ1-4; D is ambiguous. This CDR3 spans 17 amino acids. Germline CDR1 is LNHNV and CDR2 is YYDKDF (reference sequence). V was cut by 0 bases and J by 0 bases, with 11 bases left in between. The CDR3 nucleotides are TGTGCCACCAGCAGAGATAAACAGTCTGCAACTAATGAAAAACTGTTTTTT. Residues: CATSRDKQSATNEKLFF.

The sample holds a few counts of this clone. This chain links TRBV15 with TRBJ2-1, with D possibly being TRBD1 (6 bases). V was shortened by 4 bases and J by 0 bases, with 10 bases between the two germline ends. The CDR3 length is 15 residues. Germline V gene sequence: CDR1 LNHNV, CDR2 YYDKDF (reference sequence). The CDR3 DNA follows: TGTGCCACCAGCACCCGAGGGGGCTCCTACAATGAGCAGTTCTTC. It encodes CATSTRGGSYNEQFF.

The chain joins TRBV5-1 to TRBJ1-1; 12 nucleotides match TRBD1. CDR1 is SGHRS and CDR2 is YFSETQ in the germline V gene. The CDR3 has 15 residues. V shed 2 bases and J 6 bases; nucleotides not matched to a gene: 5. For the CDR3, the DNA is TGCGCCAGCAGCTTTTCTGGGACAGGGGGCCCTGAAGCTTTCTTT. Translated: CASSFSGTGGPEAFF.

The chain links TRBV6-6 to TRBJ1-1, with 9 nucleotides matching TRBD1. The CDR3 consists of 14 residues. The V gene's germline CDR1 is MNHNY and CDR2 SVGAGI (reference sequence). The junction had 11 bases not matched to a gene; V was cut back by 8 bases and J by 7 bases. CDR3 region: CASGIGQGISEAFF. The CDR3 DNA is TGTGCCAGCGGCATCGGACAGGGGATTAGTGAAGCTTTCTTT.